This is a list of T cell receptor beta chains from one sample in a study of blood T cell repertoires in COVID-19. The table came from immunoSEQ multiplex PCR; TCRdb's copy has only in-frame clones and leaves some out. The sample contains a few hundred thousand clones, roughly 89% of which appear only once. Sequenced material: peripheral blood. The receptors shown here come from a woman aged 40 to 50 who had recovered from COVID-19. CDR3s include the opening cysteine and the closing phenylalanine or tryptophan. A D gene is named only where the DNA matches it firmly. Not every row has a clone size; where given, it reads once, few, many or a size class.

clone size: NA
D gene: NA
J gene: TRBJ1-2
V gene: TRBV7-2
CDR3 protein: CASSLWGGDHGYGYTF
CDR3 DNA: TGTGCCAGCAGCTTATGGGGGGGCGATCATGGCTATGGCTACACCTTC

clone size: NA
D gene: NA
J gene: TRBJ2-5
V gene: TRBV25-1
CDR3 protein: CASSDGTYSPQETQYF
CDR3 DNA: TGTGCCAGCAGTGACGGCACGTATAGCCCCCAAGAGACCCAGTACTTC

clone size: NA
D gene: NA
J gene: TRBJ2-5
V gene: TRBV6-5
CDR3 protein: CASSYHSLIGAQYF
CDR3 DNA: TGTGCCAGCAGTTACCACTCCCTAATAGGGGCCCAGTACTTC

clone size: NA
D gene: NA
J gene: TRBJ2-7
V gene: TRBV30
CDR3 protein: CAWCGGAEQYF
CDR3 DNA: TGTGCCTGGTGCGGGGGCGCCGAGCAGTACTTC

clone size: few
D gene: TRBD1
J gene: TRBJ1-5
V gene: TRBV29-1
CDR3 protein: CSAHLGQGANQPQHF
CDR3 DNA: TGCAGCGCTCACCTCGGACAGGGGGCGAATCAGCCCCAGCATTTT

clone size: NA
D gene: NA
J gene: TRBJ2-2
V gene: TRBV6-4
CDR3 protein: CASSLSNTGELFF
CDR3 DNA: TGTGCCAGCAGTTTATCGAACACCGGGGAGCTGTTTTTT

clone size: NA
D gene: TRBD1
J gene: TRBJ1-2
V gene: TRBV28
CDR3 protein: CASSPYRQGAGGYTF
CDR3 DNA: TGTGCCAGCAGTCCATATAGACAGGGGGCGGGTGGCTACACCTTC

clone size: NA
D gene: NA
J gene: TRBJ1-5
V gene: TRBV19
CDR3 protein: CASSPIPFSRASNQPQHF
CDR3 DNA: TGTGCCAGTAGTCCTATCCCGTTTTCCAGGGCTAGCAATCAGCCCCAGCATTTT

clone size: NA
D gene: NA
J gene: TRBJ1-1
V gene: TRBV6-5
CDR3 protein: CASSYSGRVNTEAFF
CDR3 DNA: TGTGCCAGCAGTTACTCTGGCAGGGTGAACACTGAAGCTTTCTTT

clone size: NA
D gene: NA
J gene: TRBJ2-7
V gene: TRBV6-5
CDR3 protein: CASNPGTGEQYF
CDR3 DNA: TGTGCCAGCAATCCAGGGACTGGCGAGCAGTACTTC

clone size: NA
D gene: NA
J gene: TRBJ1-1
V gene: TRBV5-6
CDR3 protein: CASSQSGGGDGGEAFF
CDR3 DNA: TGTGCCAGCAGCCAGAGCGGGGGCGGGGATGGAGGTGAAGCTTTCTTT

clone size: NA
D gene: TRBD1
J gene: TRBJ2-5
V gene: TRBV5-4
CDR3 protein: CASSLSPGTGGETQYF
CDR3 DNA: TGTGCCAGCAGCTTGAGTCCCGGGACAGGGGGAGAGACCCAGTACTTC

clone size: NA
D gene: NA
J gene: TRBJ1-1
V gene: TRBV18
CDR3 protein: CASSPGLATEAFF
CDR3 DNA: TGTGCCAGCTCACCCGGACTGGCCACTGAAGCTTTCTTT

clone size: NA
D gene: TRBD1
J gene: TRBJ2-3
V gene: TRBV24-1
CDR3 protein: CATSGQGYQDTQYF
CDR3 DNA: TGTGCCACCTCAGGACAGGGATATCAAGATACGCAGTATTTT

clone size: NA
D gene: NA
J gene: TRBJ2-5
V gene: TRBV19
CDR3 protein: CASSPQGRETQYF
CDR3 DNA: TGTGCCAGTAGCCCACAGGGGAGGGAGACCCAGTACTTC

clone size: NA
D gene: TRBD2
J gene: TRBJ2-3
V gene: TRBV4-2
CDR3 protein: CASSPLRGGLTDTQYF
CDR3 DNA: TGTGCCAGCAGCCCCTTACGGGGGGGCCTTACAGATACGCAGTATTTT

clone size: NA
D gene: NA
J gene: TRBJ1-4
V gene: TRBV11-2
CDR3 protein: CASSPPGATNEKLFF
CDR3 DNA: TGTGCCAGCAGCCCACCAGGTGCAACTAATGAAAAACTGTTTTTT

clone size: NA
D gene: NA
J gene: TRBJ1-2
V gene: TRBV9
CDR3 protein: CASSGNRAYGYTF
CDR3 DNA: TGTGCCAGCAGCGGTAACAGGGCCTATGGCTACACCTTC

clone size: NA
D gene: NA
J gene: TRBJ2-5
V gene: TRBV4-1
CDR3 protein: CASSTNRDIKETQYF
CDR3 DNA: TGCGCCAGCAGTACCAACCGGGACATTAAAGAGACCCAGTACTTC

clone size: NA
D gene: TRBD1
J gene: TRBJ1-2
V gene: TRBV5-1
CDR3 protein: CASSLTRDRGSYGYTF
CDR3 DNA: TGCGCCAGCAGTCTAACACGGGACAGGGGTTCCTATGGCTACACCTTC

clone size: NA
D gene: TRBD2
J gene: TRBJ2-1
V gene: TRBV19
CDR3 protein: CASRGGGYNEQFF
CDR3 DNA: TGTGCCAGTAGGGGCGGGGGGTACAATGAGCAGTTCTTC

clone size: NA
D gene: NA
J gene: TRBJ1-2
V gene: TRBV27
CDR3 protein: CASRKTGRDGYTF
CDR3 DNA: TGTGCCAGCAGGAAAACAGGGAGGGATGGCTACACCTTC

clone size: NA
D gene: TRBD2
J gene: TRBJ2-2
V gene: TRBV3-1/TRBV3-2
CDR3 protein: CASSPFGVAGSTGELFF
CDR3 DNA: TGTGCCAGCAGCCCGTTTGGGGTAGCGGGATCCACCGGGGAGCTGTTTTTT